These 15 T cell receptor beta chains were all obtained from the same sample, sequenced in a study of cytomegalovirus exposure and HLA in healthy donors. PCR involved 60 Vbeta and 13 Jbeta primers. The table came from immunoSEQ multiplex PCR; TCRdb's copy has only in-frame clones and leaves some out. Of about 140,000 clones in the sample, around 85% were seen once. Sequenced: PBMCs. Receptors were obtained from a female donor in good health and CMV-seronegative.

The genes are TRBV29-1 and TRBJ2-7, with 7 positions matching TRBD2. The CDR3 covers 13 residues. Per germline, CDR1 SQVTM and CDR2 ANQGSEA. Germline trimming cut 4 bases from V and 3 bases from J; bases unmatched to any gene: 6. DNA of the CDR3: TGCAGCGTTGGAGGTGGGACTAACTACGAGCAGTACTTC. It yields the protein CSVGGGTNYEQYF.

This clone is a singleton in its sample. The CDR3 DNA reads TGTGCCAGCAGCCACAAACGTGGGCTAGCGGGTACCTACGAGCAGTACTTC. Amino acid sequence: CASSHKRGLAGTYEQYF. J is TRBJ2-7 and V is TRBV11-2, with 8 bases lining up with TRBD2. In germline, CDR1 is SGHAT, CDR2 FQNNGV. There are 17 residues in the CDR3. V was pared by 5 bases and J by 2 bases, with 14 bases of the junction left unmatched.

The gene calls are TRBV5-6 and TRBJ1-2; TRBD1 aligns across 7 bases. This CDR3 comprises 16 residues. The J segment lost 2 bases and the V segment lost 0 bases, leaving 7 bases of the junction unmatched. Germline V gene lookup returns CDR1 SGHDT and CDR2 YYEEEE. The CDR3 sequence is CASSLAPGGSNYGYTF. The CDR3 nucleotides are TGTGCCAGCAGCTTGGCCCCAGGGGGATCAAACTATGGCTACACCTTC.

The chain links TRBV15 to TRBJ2-1; 7 bases are shared with TRBD2. Trimming cost V 0 bases and J 0 bases; bases outside gene matches: 5. The CDR3 spans 17 residues. CDR1 and CDR2 (germline): LNHNV, YYDKDF (reference sequence). CDR3 DNA sequence: TGTGCCACCAGCAGAGAGACCCTAGCGGACTCCTACAATGAGCAGTTCTTC. Protein sequence: CATSRETLADSYNEQFF.

The chain carries TRBV21-1 and TRBJ1-1; the table's TRBD1 call for D was not verified on the DNA. TRBV21-1 is a documented pseudogene. There are 15 residues in the CDR3. The DNA for the CDR3 is TGTGCCAGCAGCAGGAAGACAGGGGCCTACACTGAAGCTTTCTTT. This encodes CASSRKTGAYTEAFF.

The V call is TRBV27, the J call TRBJ2-7; 7 bases are shared with TRBD2. Trimming took 2 bases from V and 1 from J; bases not matched to a gene: 8. In germline, CDR1 is MNHEY, CDR2 SMNVEV (reference sequence). CDR3 length: 16 amino acids. The CDR3 sequence is CASSLVGLADSYEQYF. DNA of the CDR3: TGTGCCAGCAGTTTAGTCGGGCTAGCGGATTCCTACGAGCAGTACTTC.

This chain joins TRBV5-4 and TRBJ2-7; 8 bases map to TRBD1. V shed 3 bases and J 4 bases; nucleotides not matched to a gene: 12. This CDR3 is 16 amino acids long. Germline lookup yields CDR1 SGHNT and CDR2 YYREEE (reference sequence). The CDR3 protein is CASSSHGQGGGYEQYF. CDR3 DNA sequence: TGTGCCAGCAGCTCCCACGGACAGGGTGGTGGGTACGAGCAGTACTTC.

The chain joins TRBV5-1 to TRBJ2-2, with 12 bases fitting TRBD2. In germline, CDR1 is SGHRS, CDR2 YFSETQ. Unmatched junction bases numbered 3, after V lost 3 bases and J lost 6 bases. CDR3 length: 15 residues. CDR3 coding DNA: TGCGCCAGCAGCTCGACTAGCGGGAGTTCCGGGGAGCTGTTTTTT. The encoded protein is CASSSTSGSSGELFF.

The chain employs TRBV30 and TRBJ1-2; 9 nucleotides line up with TRBD1. Per the germline V gene, CDR1 is GTSNPN and CDR2 is SVGIG (reference sequence). CDR3 length equals 13 residues. The trim removed 2 bases at V and 6 bases at J, leaving 4 bases unmatched. DNA of the CDR3: TGTGCCTGGAGTACAGGGGGCGCGGATGGCTACACCTTC. Translated, it gives CAWSTGGADGYTF.

V usage is TRBV6-6 and J usage is TRBJ2-4; 10 nucleotides agree with TRBD1. V was pared by 5 bases and J by 1 base, with 2 bases of the junction left unmatched. The CDR3 contains 15 residues. The V gene's germline CDR1 is MNHNY and CDR2 SVGAGI (reference sequence). In DNA, the CDR3 is TGTGCCAGCAGTAAGGGACAGGGGGCCAAAAACATTCAGTACTTC. It specifies CASSKGQGAKNIQYF.

This rearrangement joins TRBV7-9 to TRBJ2-7, with 7 bases fitting TRBD1. Trimming at V came to 5 bases and at J to 4 bases, leaving 8 bases not matched to a gene. Germline values: CDR1 SEHNR, CDR2 FQNEAQ (reference sequence). The CDR3 extends over 14 amino acids. CDR3 coding DNA: TGTGCCAGCAGCATGACAGGGCTAAAGTACGAGCAGTACTTC. It yields the protein CASSMTGLKYEQYF.

This clone occurred once. The rearrangement joins TRBV15 to TRBJ2-7; no firm D call. The CDR3 extends over 14 amino acids. The germline V and J ends were trimmed by 3 bases and 0 bases, with 9 bases remaining between them. Germline-derived CDR1 and CDR2 are LNHNV and YYDKDF (reference sequence). The CDR3 reads CATSRATFSYEQYF. The CDR3 nucleotides read TGTGCCACCAGCAGGGCGACTTTCTCCTACGAGCAGTACTTC. The full variable domain, completed using reference TRBV15 and TRBJ2-7, is DAMVIQNPRYQVTQFGKPVTLSCSQTLNHNVMYWYQQKSSQAPKLLFHYYDKDFNNEADTPDNFQSRRPNTSFCFLDIRSPGLGDTAMYLCATSRATFSYEQYFGPGTRLTVT.

V usage is TRBV5-6 and J usage is TRBJ2-7; 8 nucleotides align to TRBD2. The CDR3 has 16 residues. Germline CDR1 is SGHDT and CDR2 is YYEEEE. V trimming: 3 bases; J trimming: 3 bases; junction bases outside the gene matches: 11. CDR3 region: CASSSLGGGRNYEQYF. DNA of the CDR3: TGTGCCAGCAGCTCGCTGGGGGGCGGGAGGAACTACGAGCAGTACTTC.

The chain is built from TRBV5-1 and TRBJ1-1; perhaps TRBD1 as D (6 bases). The CDR3 extends over 14 amino acids. CDR1 SGHRS and CDR2 YFSETQ come from the germline V gene. The germline V and J ends were trimmed by 3 bases and 0 bases, with 9 bases remaining between them. The CDR3 DNA sequence: TGCGCCAGCAGCTCCCGGGACATGAACACTGAAGCTTTCTTT. This encodes CASSSRDMNTEAFF. The variable domain in full, completed from reference TRBV5-1 and TRBJ1-1, reads KAGVTQTPRYLIKTRGQQVTLSCSPISGHRSVSWYQQTPGQGLQFLFEYFSETQRNKGNFPGRFSGRQFSNSRSEMNVSTLELGDSALYLCASSSRDMNTEAFFGQGTRLTVV.

The chain links TRBV28 to TRBJ1-2; perhaps TRBD1 as D (6 bases). Trimming removed 4 bases at V and 1 base at J, with 10 bases between. The CDR3 sequence is 14 residues long. CDR1 MDHEN and CDR2 SYDVKM come from the germline V gene. CDR3 residues: CASSSSGVNYGYTF. CDR3 sequence (DNA): TGTGCCAGCAGTTCGTCAGGGGTTAACTATGGCTACACCTTC.